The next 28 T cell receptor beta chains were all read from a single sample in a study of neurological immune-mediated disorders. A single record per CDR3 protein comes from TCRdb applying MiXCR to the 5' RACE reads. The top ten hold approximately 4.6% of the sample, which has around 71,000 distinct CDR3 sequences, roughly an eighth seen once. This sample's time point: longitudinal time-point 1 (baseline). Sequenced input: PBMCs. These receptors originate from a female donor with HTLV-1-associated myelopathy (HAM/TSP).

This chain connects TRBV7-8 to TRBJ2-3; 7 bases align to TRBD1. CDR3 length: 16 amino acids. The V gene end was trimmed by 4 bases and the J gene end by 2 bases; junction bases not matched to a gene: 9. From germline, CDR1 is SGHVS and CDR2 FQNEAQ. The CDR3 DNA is TGTGCCAGCAGCTCCAAGGGGACAGCTAACACAGATACGCAGTATTTT. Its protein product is CASSSKGTANTDTQYF.

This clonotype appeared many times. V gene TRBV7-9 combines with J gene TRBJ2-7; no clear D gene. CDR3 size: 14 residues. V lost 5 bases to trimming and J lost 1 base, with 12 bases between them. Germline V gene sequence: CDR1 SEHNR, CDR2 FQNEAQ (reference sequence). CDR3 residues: CASSHWVESYEQYF. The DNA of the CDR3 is TGTGCCAGCAGCCACTGGGTGGAGTCCTACGAGCAGTACTTC.

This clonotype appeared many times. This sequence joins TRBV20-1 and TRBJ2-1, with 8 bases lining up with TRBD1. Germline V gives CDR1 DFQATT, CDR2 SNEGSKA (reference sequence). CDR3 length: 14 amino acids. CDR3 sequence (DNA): TGCAGCGCTTACCAGGGGGCGTCTTGGAATGAGCAGTTCTTC. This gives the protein CSAYQGASWNEQFF.

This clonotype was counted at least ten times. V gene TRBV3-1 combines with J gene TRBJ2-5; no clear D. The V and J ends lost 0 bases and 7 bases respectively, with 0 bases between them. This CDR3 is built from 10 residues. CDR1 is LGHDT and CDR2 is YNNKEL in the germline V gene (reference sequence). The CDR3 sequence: CASSQETQYF. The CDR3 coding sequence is TGTGCCAGCAGCCAAGAGACCCAGTACTTC.

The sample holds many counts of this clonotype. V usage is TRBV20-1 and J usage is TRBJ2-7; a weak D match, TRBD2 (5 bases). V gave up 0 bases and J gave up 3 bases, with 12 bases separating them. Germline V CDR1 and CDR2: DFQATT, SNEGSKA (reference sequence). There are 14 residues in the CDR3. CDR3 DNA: TGCAGTGCTAGAGATTCCGAGGGAAACTACGAGCAGTACTTC. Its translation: CSARDSEGNYEQYF.

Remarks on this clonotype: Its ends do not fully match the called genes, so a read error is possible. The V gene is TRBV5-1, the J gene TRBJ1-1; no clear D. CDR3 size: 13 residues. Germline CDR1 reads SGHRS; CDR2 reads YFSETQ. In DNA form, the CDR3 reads TGTGCCAGCAGCTCACGGACTCACACTGAAGCTTTCTTT. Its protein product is CASSSRTHTEAFF.

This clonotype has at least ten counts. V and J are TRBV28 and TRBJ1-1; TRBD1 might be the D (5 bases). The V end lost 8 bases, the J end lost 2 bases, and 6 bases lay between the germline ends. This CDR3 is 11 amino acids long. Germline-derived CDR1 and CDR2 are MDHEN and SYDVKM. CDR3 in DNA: TGTGCCAGCGGGGGAAACACTGAAGCTTTCTTT. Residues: CASGGNTEAFF. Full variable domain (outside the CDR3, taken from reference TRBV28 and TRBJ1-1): DVKVTQSSRYLVKRTGEKVFLECVQDMDHENMFWYRQDPGLGLRLIYFSYDVKMKEKGDIPEGYSVSREKKERFSLILESASTNQTSMYLCASGGNTEAFFGQGTRLTVV.

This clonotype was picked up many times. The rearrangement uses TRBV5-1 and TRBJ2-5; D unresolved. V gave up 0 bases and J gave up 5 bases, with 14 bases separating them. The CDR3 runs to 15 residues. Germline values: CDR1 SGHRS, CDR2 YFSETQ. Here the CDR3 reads CASSLASMERETQYF. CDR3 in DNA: TGCGCCAGCAGCTTGGCCAGTATGGAGAGGGAGACCCAGTACTTC.

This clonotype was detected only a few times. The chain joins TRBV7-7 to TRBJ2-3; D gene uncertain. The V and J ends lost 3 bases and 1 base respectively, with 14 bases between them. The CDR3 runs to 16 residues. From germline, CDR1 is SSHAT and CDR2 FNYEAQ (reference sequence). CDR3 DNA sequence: TGTGCCAGCAGCTTCGGCCTCTCCAGTGGCACAGATACGCAGTATTTT. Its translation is CASSFGLSSGTDTQYF.

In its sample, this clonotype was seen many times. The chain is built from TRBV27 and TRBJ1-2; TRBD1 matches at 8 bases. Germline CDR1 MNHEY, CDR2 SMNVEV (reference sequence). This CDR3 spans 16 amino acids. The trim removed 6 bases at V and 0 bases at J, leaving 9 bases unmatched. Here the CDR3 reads CASRSPGGASNYGYTF. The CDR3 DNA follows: TGTGCCAGCAGAAGTCCAGGGGGCGCTTCTAACTATGGCTACACCTTC.

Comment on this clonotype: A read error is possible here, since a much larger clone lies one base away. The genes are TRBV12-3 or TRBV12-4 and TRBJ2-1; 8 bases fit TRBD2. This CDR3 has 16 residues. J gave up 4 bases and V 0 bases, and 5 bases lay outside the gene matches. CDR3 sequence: CASSLAPGGTYNEQFF. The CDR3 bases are TGTGCCAGCAGTTTAGCCCCGGGGGGGACTTACAATGAGCAGTTCTTC.

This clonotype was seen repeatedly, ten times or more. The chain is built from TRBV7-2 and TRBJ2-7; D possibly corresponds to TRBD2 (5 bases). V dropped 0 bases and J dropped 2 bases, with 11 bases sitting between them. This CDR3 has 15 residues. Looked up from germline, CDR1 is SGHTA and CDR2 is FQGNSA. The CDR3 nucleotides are TGTGCCAGCAGCTTAGCCCGGGATCGGACCTACGAGCAGTACTTC. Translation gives CASSLARDRTYEQYF.

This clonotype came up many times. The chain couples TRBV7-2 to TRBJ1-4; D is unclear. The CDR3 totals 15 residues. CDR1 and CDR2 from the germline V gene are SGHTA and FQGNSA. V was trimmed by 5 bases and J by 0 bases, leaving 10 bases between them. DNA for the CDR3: TGTGCCAGCAGCACCCAGCGAACAACTAATGAAAAACTGTTTTTT. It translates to CASSTQRTTNEKLFF.

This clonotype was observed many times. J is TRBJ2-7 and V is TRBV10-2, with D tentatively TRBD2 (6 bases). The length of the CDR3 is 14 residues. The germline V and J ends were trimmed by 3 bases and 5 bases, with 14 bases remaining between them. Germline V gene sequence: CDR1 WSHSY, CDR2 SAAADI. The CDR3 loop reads CASSELGGRDEQYF. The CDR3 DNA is TGCGCCAGCAGTGAACTGGGGGGAAGGGACGAGCAGTACTTC.

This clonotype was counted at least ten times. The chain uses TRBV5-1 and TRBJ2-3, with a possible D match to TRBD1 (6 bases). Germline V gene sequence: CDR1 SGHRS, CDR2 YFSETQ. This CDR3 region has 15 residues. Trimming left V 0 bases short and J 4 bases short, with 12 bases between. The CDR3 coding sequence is TGCGCCAGCAGCTTGGGGGGGCCTTGGTCAGATACGCAGTATTTT. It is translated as CASSLGGPWSDTQYF.

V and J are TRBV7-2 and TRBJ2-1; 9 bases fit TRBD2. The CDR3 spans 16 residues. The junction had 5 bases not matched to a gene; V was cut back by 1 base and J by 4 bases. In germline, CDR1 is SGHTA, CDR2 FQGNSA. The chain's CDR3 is CASSLVAGGRYNEQFF. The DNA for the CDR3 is TGTGCCAGCAGCTTAGTGGCGGGGGGGAGGTACAATGAGCAGTTCTTC.

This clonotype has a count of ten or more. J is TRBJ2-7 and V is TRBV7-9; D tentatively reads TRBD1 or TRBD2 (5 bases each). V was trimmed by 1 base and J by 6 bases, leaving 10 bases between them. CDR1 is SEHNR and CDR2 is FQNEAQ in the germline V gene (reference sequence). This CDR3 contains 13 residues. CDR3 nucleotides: TGTGCCAGCAGCTTAGTGGGGGTTGCCGAGCAGTACTTC. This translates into CASSLVGVAEQYF.

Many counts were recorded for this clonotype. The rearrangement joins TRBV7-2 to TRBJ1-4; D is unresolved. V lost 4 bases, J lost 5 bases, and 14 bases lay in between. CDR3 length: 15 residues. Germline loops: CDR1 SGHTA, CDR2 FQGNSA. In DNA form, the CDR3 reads TGTGCCAGCAGCTCTGGCCCAGCTGCCAATGAAAAACTGTTTTTT. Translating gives CASSSGPAANEKLFF.

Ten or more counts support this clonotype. The CDR3 DNA sequence: TGTGCCAGCAGCACCCCAGGGGATACGCAGTATTTT. This encodes CASSTPGDTQYF. The gene calls are TRBV7-9 and TRBJ2-3; the D gene is possibly TRBD1 (5 bases). Deletions cut 5 bases from V and 6 bases from J, with 9 bases between. The CDR3 has 12 amino acids. Germline-derived CDR1 and CDR2 are SEHNR and FQNEAQ (reference sequence).

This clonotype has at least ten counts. The CDR3 DNA reads TGCGCCAGCAGCTTGGTTGGGGACTATGGCTACACCTTC. It is translated as CASSLVGDYGYTF. The J gene is TRBJ1-2, the V gene TRBV5-1; D is ambiguous. The ends were cut back, 0 bases at V and 3 bases at J, with 6 bases in the middle. The germline V gene encodes CDR1 SGHRS and CDR2 YFSETQ. This CDR3 is 13 amino acids long.

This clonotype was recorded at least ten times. CDR3 protein: CASSQETGWTGELFF. For the CDR3, the DNA is TGCGCCAGCAGCCAAGAGACAGGGTGGACCGGGGAGCTGTTTTTT. The V and J genes are TRBV4-1 and TRBJ2-2; 7 nucleotides align to TRBD1. Trimming took 0 bases from V and 5 from J; bases not matched to a gene: 3. Per the germline V gene, CDR1 is MGHRA and CDR2 is YSYEKL. The CDR3 is 15 residues long.

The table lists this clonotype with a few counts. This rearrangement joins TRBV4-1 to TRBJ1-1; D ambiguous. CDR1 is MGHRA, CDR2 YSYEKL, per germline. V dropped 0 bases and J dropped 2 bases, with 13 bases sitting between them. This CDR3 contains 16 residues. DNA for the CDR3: TGCGCCAGCAGCCAAGATGGAACCCCCTATAACACTGAAGCTTTCTTT. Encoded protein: CASSQDGTPYNTEAFF.

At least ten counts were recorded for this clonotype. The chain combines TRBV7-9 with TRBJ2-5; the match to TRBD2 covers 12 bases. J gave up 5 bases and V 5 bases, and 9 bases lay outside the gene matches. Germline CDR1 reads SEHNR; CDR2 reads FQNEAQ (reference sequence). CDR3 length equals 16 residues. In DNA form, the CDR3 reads TGTGCCAGCAGCACCGGGAGGACTAGCGGGGAGGAGACCCAGTACTTC. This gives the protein CASSTGRTSGEETQYF.

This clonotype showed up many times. Here the CDR3 DNA reads TGCAGTGCTTCTAGGGGATTCTCTGGAAACACCATATATTTT. Translating gives CSASRGFSGNTIYF. V gene TRBV20-1 combines with J gene TRBJ1-3; tentatively, D is TRBD1 (5 bases). The CDR3 loop spans 14 amino acids. The germline CDR1 and CDR2 sequences are DFQATT and SNEGSKA (reference sequence). V was cut by 5 bases and J by 0 bases, with 11 bases left in between.

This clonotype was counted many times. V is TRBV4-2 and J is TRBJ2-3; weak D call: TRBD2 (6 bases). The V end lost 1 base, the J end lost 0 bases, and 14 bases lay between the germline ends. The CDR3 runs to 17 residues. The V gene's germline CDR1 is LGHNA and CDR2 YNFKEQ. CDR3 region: CASSQVGSGQSTDTQYF. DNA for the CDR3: TGTGCCAGCAGCCAAGTAGGTAGCGGTCAAAGCACAGATACGCAGTATTTT.

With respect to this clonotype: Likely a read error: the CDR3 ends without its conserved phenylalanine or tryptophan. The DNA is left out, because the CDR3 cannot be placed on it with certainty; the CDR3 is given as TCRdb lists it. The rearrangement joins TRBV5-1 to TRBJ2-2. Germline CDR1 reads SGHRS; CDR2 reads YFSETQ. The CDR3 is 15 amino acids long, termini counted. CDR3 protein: CASSSIMSNTGELLL.

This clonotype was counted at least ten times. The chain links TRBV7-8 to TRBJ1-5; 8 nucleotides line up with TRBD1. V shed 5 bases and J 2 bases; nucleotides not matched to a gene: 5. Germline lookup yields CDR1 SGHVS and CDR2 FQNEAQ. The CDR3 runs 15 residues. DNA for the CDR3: TGTGCCAGCAGCCCGCAGGGGGCCGGCAATCAGCCCCAGCATTTT. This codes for CASSPQGAGNQPQHF.

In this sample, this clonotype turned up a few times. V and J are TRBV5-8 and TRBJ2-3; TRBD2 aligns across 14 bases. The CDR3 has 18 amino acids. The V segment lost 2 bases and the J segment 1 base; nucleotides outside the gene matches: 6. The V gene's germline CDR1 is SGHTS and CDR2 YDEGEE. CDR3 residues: CASSLRPGLAGGTDTQYF. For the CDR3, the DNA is TGTGCCAGCAGCTTAAGACCGGGACTAGCGGGGGGCACAGATACGCAGTATTTT. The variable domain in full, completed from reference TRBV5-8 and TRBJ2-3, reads EAGVTQSPTHLIKTRGQQATLRCSPISGHTSVYWYQQALGLGLQFLLWYDEGEERNRGNFPPRFSGRQFPNYSSELNVNALELEDSALYLCASSLRPGLAGGTDTQYFGPGTRLTVL.